The rows below give T cell receptor beta chains drawn from one sample of a study of cytomegalovirus exposure and HLA in healthy donors. Produced via immunoSEQ multiplex PCR; TCRdb's table is partial and in-frame only. The sample records 150,000 to 200,000 clones, about 75% being singletons. Input material: PBMCs. Every receptor here comes from a young man in good health and CMV-seropositive. CDR3s include the opening cysteine and the closing phenylalanine or tryptophan. D genes are given only for firm matches. Not all rows give a size; the values are once, few, many and, for expanded clones, a class.

V gene	D gene	J gene	clone size	CDR3 length	CDR3 DNA	CDR3 protein
TRBV4-1	TRBD2	TRBJ2-5	once	18	TGCGCCAGCAGCCAAGATCCCACACTAGCGGGACCGAAAGAGACCCAGTACTTC	CASSQDPTLAGPKETQYF
TRBV18	.	TRBJ2-1	.	13	TGTGCCAGCTCACTCGGGGTTAACAATGAGCAGTTCTTC	CASSLGVNNEQFF
TRBV28	.	TRBJ1-2	.	13	TGTGCCAGCAGTCTAAGCTTTAACTATGGCTACACCTTC	CASSLSFNYGYTF
TRBV25-1	TRBD1	TRBJ1-1	.	13	TGTGCCAGCAGTGCCCGGGACAGGGGTCTCGCTTTCTTT	CASSARDRGLAFF
TRBV7-6	TRBD2	TRBJ2-1	.	17	TGTGCCAGCAGCTTTCGGGAGGTCTCGAGCTCCTACAATGAGCAGTTCTTC	CASSFREVSSSYNEQFF
TRBV4-1	.	TRBJ2-3	.	14	TGCGCCAGCAGCCAAGTAGGGAGCCCGGATACGCAGTATTTT	CASSQVGSPDTQYF
TRBV29-1	TRBD1	TRBJ1-1	.	13	TGCAGCGTGGGCGACAGGGGTCTCACTGAAGCTTTCTTT	CSVGDRGLTEAFF
TRBV30	TRBD1	TRBJ2-5	once	14	TGTGCCTGGAGGGTCTCGGGACAGGGAGGGACCCAGTACTTC	CAWRVSGQGGTQYF
TRBV2	.	TRBJ2-5	.	14	TGTGCCAGCAGTGAAGCTCCAAACCAAGAGACCCAGTACTTC	CASSEAPNQETQYF
TRBV2	TRBD1	TRBJ1-5	once	14	TGTGCCAGCAGGGCGGACAGGGGCAATCAGCCCCAGCATTTT	CASRADRGNQPQHF
TRBV6-5	TRBD1	TRBJ1-2	.	14	TGTGCCAGCAGTTACCGGGACAGGGGGTATGGCTACACCTTC	CASSYRDRGYGYTF
TRBV4-1	.	TRBJ2-3	many	17	TGCGCCAGCAGCCAAGGAAACCAAGTAGGGGGCACAGATACGCAGTATTTT	CASSQGNQVGGTDTQYF
TRBV4-1	.	TRBJ2-5	.	17	TGCGCCAGCAGTCAAGAATCAGCGCGGGGCCTACAAGAGACCCAGTACTTC	CASSQESARGLQETQYF
TRBV29-1	.	TRBJ1-2	.	15	TGCAGCGTTCTTAACCCCGGACAGCTCGGCTATGGCTACACCTTC	CSVLNPGQLGYGYTF
TRBV7-2	TRBD1	TRBJ1-1	.	14	TGTGCCAGCAGCTCCCGACAGGGCGGAGGTGAAGCTTTCTTT	CASSSRQGGGEAFF
TRBV5-4	TRBD2	TRBJ2-2	.	20	TGTGCCAGCAGCCCGTCCCCCTCGGGACTAGCGGGAAGGGAGGCCGGGGAGCTGTTTTTT	CASSPSPSGLAGREAGELFF
TRBV5-1	.	TRBJ1-1	.	13	TGCGCCAGCAGCTTGGACAGGGTGACTGAAGCTTTCTTT	CASSLDRVTEAFF
TRBV7-9	.	TRBJ2-2	.	15	TGTGCCAGCAGCCTGGGGTTACTAGTTGCCGGGGAGCTGTTTTTT	CASSLGLLVAGELFF
TRBV7-3	TRBD1	TRBJ2-3	.	16	TGTGCCAGCAGCCCAACAGGGGGCAGGGGAACAGATACGCAGTATTTT	CASSPTGGRGTDTQYF
TRBV7-3	.	TRBJ2-1	.	13	TGTGCCAGCAGCTTTCTAGCGAACCATGAGCAGTTCTTC	CASSFLANHEQFF
TRBV25-1	.	TRBJ1-4	.	15	TGTGCCAGCAGTGGAAAGGGGCAGGGAGGAGAAAAACTGTTTTTT	CASSGKGQGGEKLFF
TRBV27	TRBD1	TRBJ1-6	.	12	TGTGCCAGCAAAACAGGGGTTTCACCCCTCCACTTT	CASKTGVSPLHF
TRBV25-1	.	TRBJ1-5	.	15	TGTGCCAGCAGTGCGGGAGGGGTCGGCAATCAGCCCCAGCATTTT	CASSAGGVGNQPQHF
TRBV10-3	.	TRBJ1-3	.	12	TGTGCCATCCGGGGAGGTGGAAACACCATATATTTT	CAIRGGGNTIYF
TRBV11-1	TRBD1	TRBJ1-1	.	16	TGTGCCAGCAGCCCCAGGGACAGGGGAGGAAGAACTGAAGATTTCTTT	CASSPRDRGGRTEDFF
TRBV30	.	TRBJ1-2	.	12	TGTGCCTGGAGTGATCGCTATTGGGGCTACACCTTC	CAWSDRYWGYTF
TRBV5-1	TRBD1	TRBJ1-2	.	13	TGCGCCAGCAGCACAGACAGGGATAATGGCTACACCTTC	CASSTDRDNGYTF